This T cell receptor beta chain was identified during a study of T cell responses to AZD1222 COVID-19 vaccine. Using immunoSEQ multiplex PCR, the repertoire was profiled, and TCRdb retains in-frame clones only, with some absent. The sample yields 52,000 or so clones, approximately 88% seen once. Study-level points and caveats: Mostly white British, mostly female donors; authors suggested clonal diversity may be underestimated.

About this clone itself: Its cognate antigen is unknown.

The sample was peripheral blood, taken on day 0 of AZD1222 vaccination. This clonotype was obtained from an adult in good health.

CDR3 coding DNA: TGTGCCAGCAGCCCCCTGACTGGGGGAGTGGGAGTGAAGCCCTTTCCGCAGTATTTT. It codes for CASSPLTGGVGVKPFPQYF. J is TRBJ2-3 and V is TRBV11-2; D possibly matches TRBD1 or TRBD2 (5 bases each). V shed 5 bases and J shed 10 bases, with 34 bases lying between them. Germline CDR1 and CDR2: SGHAT and FQNNGV. This CDR3 spans 19 amino acids. Using reference TRBV11-2 and TRBJ2-3 for the parts outside the CDR3, the full variable domain is EAGVAQSPRYKIIEKRQSVAFWCNPISGHATLYWYQQILGQGPKLLIQFQNNGVVDDSQLPKDRFSAERLKGVDSTLKIQPAKLEDSAVYLCASSPLTGGVGVKPFPQYFGPGTRLTVL.